The sequence of this T cell receptor beta chain was determined in a study of shared clonotypes between healthy human individuals. In the study overall: A couple of female and three male donors aged 18 to 49 were enrolled.

Each subset's genomic DNA was split evenly across several immunoSEQ plates. Each sorted subset replicate got 200 ng genomic DNA, tens of thousands of genomes. Profiled with immunoSEQ multiplex PCR; TCRdb holds only in-frame clones, not every one. Among about 600,000 clones, about 97% were seen once, and the ten largest hold roughly 0.05%. As to this clone: The antigen is not known.

Whole-study findings and limits: Non-shared clonotypes showed lower generation probabilities than clonotypes common to all four donors.

J lost 0 bases, V lost 5 bases, and 8 bases had no gene match. CDR3 length: 16 amino acids. In germline, CDR1 is SGHVS, CDR2 FNYEAQ. The chain joins TRBV7-6 to TRBJ2-3; 7 bases align to TRBD1. Sequencing used naive CD4+ T cells sorted from blood. Subset reported: CD45RA+ positively selected. This TCR came from a woman aged 25 to 39 in good health. CDR3 amino acids: CASSLRQGRSTDTQYF. The CDR3 coding sequence is TGTGCCAGCAGCCTTAGACAGGGTCGGAGCACAGATACGCAGTATTTT.